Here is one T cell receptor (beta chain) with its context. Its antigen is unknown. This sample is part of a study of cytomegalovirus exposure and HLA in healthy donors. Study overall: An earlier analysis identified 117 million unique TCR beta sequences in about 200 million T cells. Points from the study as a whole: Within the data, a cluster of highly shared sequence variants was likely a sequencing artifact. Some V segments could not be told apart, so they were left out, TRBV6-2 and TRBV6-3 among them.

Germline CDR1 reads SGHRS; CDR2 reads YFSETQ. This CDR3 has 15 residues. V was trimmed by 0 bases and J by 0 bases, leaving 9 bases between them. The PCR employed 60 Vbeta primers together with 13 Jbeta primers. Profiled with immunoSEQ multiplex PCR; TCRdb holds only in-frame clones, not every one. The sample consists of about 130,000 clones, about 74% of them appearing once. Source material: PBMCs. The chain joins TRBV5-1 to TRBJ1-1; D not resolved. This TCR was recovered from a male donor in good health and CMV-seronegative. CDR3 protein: CASSLESNMNTEAFF. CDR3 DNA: TGCGCCAGCAGCTTGGAATCGAACATGAACACTGAAGCTTTCTTT.